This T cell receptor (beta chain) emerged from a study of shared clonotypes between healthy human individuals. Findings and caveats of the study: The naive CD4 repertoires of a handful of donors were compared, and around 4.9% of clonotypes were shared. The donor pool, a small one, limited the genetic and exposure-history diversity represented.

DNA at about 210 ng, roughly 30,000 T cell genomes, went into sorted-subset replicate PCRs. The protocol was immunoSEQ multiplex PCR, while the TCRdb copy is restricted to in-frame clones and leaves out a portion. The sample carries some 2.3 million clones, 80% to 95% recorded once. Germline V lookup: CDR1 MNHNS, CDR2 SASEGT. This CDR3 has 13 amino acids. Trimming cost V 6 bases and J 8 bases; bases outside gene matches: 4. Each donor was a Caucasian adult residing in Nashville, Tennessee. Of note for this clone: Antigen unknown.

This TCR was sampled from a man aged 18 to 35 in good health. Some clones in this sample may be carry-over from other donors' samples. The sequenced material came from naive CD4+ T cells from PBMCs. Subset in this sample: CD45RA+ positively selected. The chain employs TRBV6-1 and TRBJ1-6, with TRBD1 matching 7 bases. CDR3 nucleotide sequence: TGTGCCAGCAGGGGGACAGCCCATTCACCCCTCCACTTT. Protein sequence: CASRGTAHSPLHF.